This T cell receptor beta chain was sequenced during a study of blood T cell repertoires in COVID-19. Trimming took off 4 bases at V and 1 base at J, with 4 bases between the two ends. The CDR3 length is 13 residues. Per germline, CDR1 SNHLY and CDR2 FYNNEI. TCRdb keeps only in-frame clones here, not all; method: immunoSEQ multiplex PCR. The sample shows around 300,000 clones, approximately 85% of them seen only once. The TCR sequence derives from an older woman with acute or convalescent COVID-19. The chain combines TRBV2 with TRBJ2-2; no definite D call. Material: peripheral blood. The CDR3 spells CASSAGNTGELFF. The CDR3 nucleotides read TGTGCCAGCAGTGCAGGGAACACCGGGGAGCTGTTTTTT.